The following is a T cell receptor beta chain sequence with its context. Its antigen is unidentified. The data were taken from a study of shared clonotypes between healthy human individuals. Study-level background: Donors were two women and a few men aged 18 to 49. General study results and limits: On the whole, naive subsets had larger estimated richness than memory subsets had.

V shed 0 bases, J shed 7 bases, and the junction held 10 bases outside the gene matches. Germline values: CDR1 MNHEY, CDR2 SVGAGI. This CDR3 has 16 amino acids. Terminally differentiated effector memory CD45RA+ cells were excluded from the naive CD8 cells, which were CD45RO-negative and positively selected for CCR7. Only Caucasian adults living in Nashville, Tennessee made up the donor group. Sequenced by immunoSEQ multiplex PCR; TCRdb stores in-frame clones only, minus some. Among just over 2,000,000 clones, approximately 94% were seen once, and the ten largest hold about 1.1%. Sequenced input: naive CD8+ T cells sorted from blood. The sequence was collected from a man between 18 and 35 years old in good health. The chain couples TRBV6-5 to TRBJ2-5, with 8 nucleotides matching TRBD2. The CDR3 loop is CASSYSTGERGLTQYF. CDR3 sequence (DNA): TGTGCCAGCAGTTACTCGACTGGAGAGCGGGGGTTGACCCAGTACTTC.